This TCR beta chain was sequenced for a study of cytomegalovirus exposure and HLA in healthy donors. Findings and limits, study-wide: Highly shared variants forming one cluster were likely a sequencing artifact.

Comment on this clone: Antigen specificity is unknown.

PCR employed 60 Vbeta and 13 Jbeta primers. The method was immunoSEQ multiplex PCR; TCRdb's version includes in-frame clones alone and lacks a portion of them. The sample lists 55,000 to 70,000 clones, 77% seen once, with 5% in the top ten. The receptor was derived from a male donor in good health and CMV-seropositive. The specimen was PBMCs.

The DNA of the CDR3 is TGTGCCTGGGGACAGGCCAGCTCCTACAATGAGCAGTTCTTC. Its translation: CAWGQASSYNEQFF. The genes are TRBV30 and TRBJ2-1, with 7 bases lining up with TRBD1. The CDR3 totals 14 residues. Germline V gives CDR1 GTSNPN, CDR2 SVGIG (reference sequence). The junction had 4 bases not matched to a gene; V was cut back by 5 bases and J by 0 bases.